The 4 T cell receptor beta chains below come from one sample, sequenced in a study of shared clonotypes between healthy human individuals. This table comes from immunoSEQ multiplex PCR, and its TCRdb copy is limited to in-frame clones, with some not included. The sample records about 1 million clones, more than 60% being singletons. Sequenced: memory CD4+ T cells sorted from blood. The subset denotes: CD45RA-negative fraction. The receptor source for this set is a man aged 18-30 years in good health.

The chain recombines TRBV29-1 with TRBJ1-1; perhaps TRBD1 as D (5 bases). This CDR3 is 13 amino acids long. Germline-derived CDR1 and CDR2 are SQVTM and ANQGSEA. V was shortened by 4 bases and J by 1 base, with 10 bases between the two germline ends. The chain's CDR3 is CSVGGVGNTEAFF. In DNA form, the CDR3 reads TGCAGCGTTGGGGGGGTAGGGAACACTGAAGCTTTCTTT.

This clone was observed a few times. The V and J genes are TRBV6-1 and TRBJ2-5, with D unclear. With 7 bases removed from V and 5 bases from J, the gap between germline ends came to 17 bases. The CDR3 runs 14 residues. The germline V gene has CDR1 MNHNS and CDR2 SASEGT. Here the CDR3 DNA reads TGTGCCAGCATCCTAGGTGGTTTTAGTGAGACCCAGTACTTC. This encodes CASILGGFSETQYF.

This clone was observed at least ten times. V is TRBV11-3 and J is TRBJ2-7, with TRBD1 matching over 8 bases. The length of the CDR3 is 15 residues. Germline trimming cut 3 bases from V and 3 bases from J; bases unmatched to any gene: 7. Germline V lookup: CDR1 SGHNT, CDR2 YENEEA. DNA of the CDR3: TGTGCCAGCAGCTTGGGTGAACAGGGGGTCTACGAGCAGTACTTC. Amino acid sequence: CASSLGEQGVYEQYF.

The chain couples TRBV15 to TRBJ1-4; D gene unclear. Trimming shortened V by 1 base and J by 0 bases, and 6 bases separated the two germline ends. Germline lookup yields CDR1 LNHNV and CDR2 YYDKDF (reference sequence). The CDR3 sequence is 15 residues long. The CDR3 region is CATSRGDTTNEKLFF. CDR3 DNA: TGTGCCACCAGCAGAGGTGACACAACTAATGAAAAACTGTTTTTT. Looking up the rest from reference TRBV15 and TRBJ1-4 gives the full variable domain: DAMVIQNPRYQVTQFGKPVTLSCSQTLNHNVMYWYQQKSSQAPKLLFHYYDKDFNNEADTPDNFQSRRPNTSFCFLDIRSPGLGDTAMYLCATSRGDTTNEKLFFGSGTQLSVL.